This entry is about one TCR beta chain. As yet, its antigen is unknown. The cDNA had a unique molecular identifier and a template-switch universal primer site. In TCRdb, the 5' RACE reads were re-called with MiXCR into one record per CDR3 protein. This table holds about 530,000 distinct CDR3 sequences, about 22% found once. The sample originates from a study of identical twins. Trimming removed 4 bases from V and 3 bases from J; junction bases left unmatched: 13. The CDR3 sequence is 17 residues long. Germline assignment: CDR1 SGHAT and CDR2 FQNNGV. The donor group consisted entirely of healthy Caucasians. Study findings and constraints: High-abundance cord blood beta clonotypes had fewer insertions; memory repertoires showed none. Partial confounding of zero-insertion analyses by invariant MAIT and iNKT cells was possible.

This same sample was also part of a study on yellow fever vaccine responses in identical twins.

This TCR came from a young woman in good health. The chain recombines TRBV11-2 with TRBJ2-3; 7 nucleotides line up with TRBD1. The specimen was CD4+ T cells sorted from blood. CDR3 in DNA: TGTGCCAGCAGCTGGGGGAAGGGGGCAGGTTCAACAGATACGCAGTATTTT. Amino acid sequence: CASSWGKGAGSTDTQYF.